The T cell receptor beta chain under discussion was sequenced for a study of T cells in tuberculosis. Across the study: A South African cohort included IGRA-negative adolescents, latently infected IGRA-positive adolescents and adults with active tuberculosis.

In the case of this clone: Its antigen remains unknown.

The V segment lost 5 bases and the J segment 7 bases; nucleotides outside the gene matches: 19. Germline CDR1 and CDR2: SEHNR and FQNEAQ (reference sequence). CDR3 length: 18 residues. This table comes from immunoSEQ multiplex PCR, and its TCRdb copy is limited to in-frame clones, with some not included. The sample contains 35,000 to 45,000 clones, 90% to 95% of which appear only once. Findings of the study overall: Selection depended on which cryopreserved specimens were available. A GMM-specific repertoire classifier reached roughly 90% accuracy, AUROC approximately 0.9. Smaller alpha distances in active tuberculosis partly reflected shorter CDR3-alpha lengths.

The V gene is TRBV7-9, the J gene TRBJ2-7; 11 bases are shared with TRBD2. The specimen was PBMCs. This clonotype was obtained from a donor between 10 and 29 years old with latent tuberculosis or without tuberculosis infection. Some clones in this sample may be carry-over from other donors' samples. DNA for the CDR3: TGTGCCAGCAGCGCTTCTAGCGGGGGGCGCCGACCCCTTGGGGAGCAGTACTTC. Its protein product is CASSASSGGRRPLGEQYF.